A selection of T cell receptor beta chains follows, all from one sample in a study of blood T cell repertoires in COVID-19. The method was immunoSEQ multiplex PCR; TCRdb's version includes in-frame clones alone and lacks a portion of them. The sample lists around 70,000 clones; around 87% were seen once. Sequencing used peripheral blood. Source of these receptors: a woman over 75 with active or convalescent COVID-19. The CDR3 runs from the conserved cysteine through the conserved F or W. D genes are given only for firm matches. Clone sizes are given selectively: once, few, many, or a class where the clone is expanded.

cdr3_aa: CASSQINSYEQYF
cdr3_nt: TGTGCCAGCAGCCAAATTAACTCCTACGAGCAGTACTTC
v_call: TRBV3-1/TRBV3-2
cdr3_length: 13
clone_size: once
d_call: NA
j_call: TRBJ2-7

cdr3_aa: CASQGADATNEKLFF
cdr3_nt: TGTGCCAGCCAAGGGGCTGATGCAACTAATGAAAAACTGTTTTTT
v_call: TRBV19
cdr3_length: 15
clone_size: NA
d_call: NA
j_call: TRBJ1-4

cdr3_aa: CASSYNPYTEAFF
cdr3_nt: TGTGCCAGCAGTTATAATCCCTACACTGAAGCTTTCTTT
v_call: TRBV6-2/TRBV6-3
cdr3_length: 13
clone_size: NA
d_call: NA
j_call: TRBJ1-1

cdr3_aa: CATEQGPEQFF
cdr3_nt: TGTGCCACCGAACAGGGCCCGGAGCAGTTCTTC
v_call: TRBV19
cdr3_length: 11
clone_size: NA
d_call: NA
j_call: TRBJ2-1

cdr3_aa: CASSTTGTDTQYF
cdr3_nt: TGTGCCAGTAGTACTACAGGGACAGATACGCAGTATTTT
v_call: TRBV19
cdr3_length: 13
clone_size: NA
d_call: NA
j_call: TRBJ2-3

cdr3_aa: CASTLVLGGAHTQYF
cdr3_nt: TGTGCCAGCACCCTCGTTCTCGGGGGGGCTCATACGCAGTATTTT
v_call: TRBV7-2
cdr3_length: 15
clone_size: NA
d_call: TRBD2
j_call: TRBJ2-3

cdr3_aa: CASSPGGYGYGYTF
cdr3_nt: TGTGCCAGTAGTCCAGGGGGCTATGGCTATGGCTACACCTTC
v_call: TRBV19
cdr3_length: 14
clone_size: few
d_call: TRBD1
j_call: TRBJ1-2

cdr3_aa: CATSRGRDIQYF
cdr3_nt: TGTGCCACCAGCAGAGGCCGAGACATTCAGTACTTC
v_call: TRBV15
cdr3_length: 12
clone_size: NA
d_call: NA
j_call: TRBJ2-4

cdr3_aa: CASSFEVQTQYF
cdr3_nt: TGTGCCAGCAGTTTTGAGGTCCAGACCCAGTACTTC
v_call: TRBV28
cdr3_length: 12
clone_size: many
d_call: NA
j_call: TRBJ2-5

cdr3_aa: CAWSALGYGYTF
cdr3_nt: TGTGCCTGGAGTGCACTAGGCTATGGCTACACCTTC
v_call: TRBV30
cdr3_length: 12
clone_size: NA
d_call: NA
j_call: TRBJ1-2

cdr3_aa: CASSPTGTGELFF
cdr3_nt: TGTGCCAGCAGTCCCACAGGGACCGGGGAGCTGTTTTTT
v_call: TRBV28
cdr3_length: 13
clone_size: NA
d_call: NA
j_call: TRBJ2-2

cdr3_aa: CASSPHNAGYNEQFF
cdr3_nt: TGTGCCAGTAGTCCCCACAATGCGGGGTACAATGAGCAGTTCTTC
v_call: TRBV19
cdr3_length: 15
clone_size: NA
d_call: NA
j_call: TRBJ2-1

cdr3_aa: CASSTRVPPSYGYTF
cdr3_nt: TGTGCCAGCAGTACGAGGGTCCCTCCATCCTATGGCTACACCTTC
v_call: TRBV28
cdr3_length: 15
clone_size: NA
d_call: NA
j_call: TRBJ1-2

cdr3_aa: CASSPRTGTHYGYTF
cdr3_nt: TGTGCCAGCAGCCCCCGGACAGGGACCCACTATGGCTACACCTTC
v_call: TRBV7-2
cdr3_length: 15
clone_size: few
d_call: TRBD1
j_call: TRBJ1-2

cdr3_aa: CATRADRGRSEKLFF
cdr3_nt: TGTGCCACCAGGGCCGACAGGGGGCGAAGTGAAAAACTGTTTTTT
v_call: TRBV15
cdr3_length: 15
clone_size: NA
d_call: TRBD1
j_call: TRBJ1-4

cdr3_aa: CASSLGRNPAQHF
cdr3_nt: TGTGCCAGCAGCTTGGGGCGGAATCCGGCCCAGCATTTT
v_call: TRBV5-6
cdr3_length: 13
clone_size: NA
d_call: NA
j_call: TRBJ1-5

cdr3_aa: CASSPGQGYGYTF
cdr3_nt: TGCGCCAGCAGCCCGGGACAGGGCTATGGCTACACCTTC
v_call: TRBV5-1
cdr3_length: 13
clone_size: NA
d_call: TRBD1
j_call: TRBJ1-2

cdr3_aa: CASSPQGTNTEAFF
cdr3_nt: TGTGCCAGTAGTCCTCAGGGGACGAACACTGAAGCTTTCTTT
v_call: TRBV19
cdr3_length: 14
clone_size: NA
d_call: NA
j_call: TRBJ1-1

cdr3_aa: CASRPGGLTGELFF
cdr3_nt: TGTGCCAGCAGACCCGGGGGTTTGACCGGGGAGCTGTTTTTT
v_call: TRBV28
cdr3_length: 14
clone_size: NA
d_call: NA
j_call: TRBJ2-2

cdr3_aa: CASSFRPGITDTQYF
cdr3_nt: TGTGCCAGCAGCTTCCGCCCGGGGATCACAGATACGCAGTATTTT
v_call: TRBV11-1
cdr3_length: 15
clone_size: NA
d_call: NA
j_call: TRBJ2-3

cdr3_aa: CASSLGNLRNSPLHF
cdr3_nt: TGTGCCAGCAGCTTAGGCAACCTTCGGAATTCACCCCTCCACTTT
v_call: TRBV7-8
cdr3_length: 15
clone_size: NA
d_call: NA
j_call: TRBJ1-6

cdr3_aa: CASMILGQGRLETQYF
cdr3_nt: TGCGCCAGCATGATTTTGGGACAGGGGCGACTGGAGACCCAGTACTTC
v_call: TRBV5-1
cdr3_length: 16
clone_size: NA
d_call: TRBD1
j_call: TRBJ2-5

cdr3_aa: CASSLSLGAGSNQPQHF
cdr3_nt: TGTGCCAGCAGCTTAAGCCTAGGGGCCGGGAGCAATCAGCCCCAGCATTTT
v_call: TRBV7-8
cdr3_length: 17
clone_size: NA
d_call: NA
j_call: TRBJ1-5

cdr3_aa: CASSGQAANEKLFF
cdr3_nt: TGTGCCAGCAGCGGACAGGCAGCTAATGAAAAACTGTTTTTT
v_call: TRBV5-5
cdr3_length: 14
clone_size: NA
d_call: TRBD1
j_call: TRBJ1-4

cdr3_aa: CASSSGQGRETQYF
cdr3_nt: TGTGCCAGCAGCTCCGGACAGGGGCGAGAGACCCAGTACTTC
v_call: TRBV5-4
cdr3_length: 14
clone_size: once
d_call: TRBD1
j_call: TRBJ2-5

cdr3_aa: CASQGIRLANEKLFF
cdr3_nt: TGTGCCTCCCAGGGGATTCGGTTAGCTAATGAAAAACTGTTTTTT
v_call: TRBV6-4
cdr3_length: 15
clone_size: NA
d_call: NA
j_call: TRBJ1-4